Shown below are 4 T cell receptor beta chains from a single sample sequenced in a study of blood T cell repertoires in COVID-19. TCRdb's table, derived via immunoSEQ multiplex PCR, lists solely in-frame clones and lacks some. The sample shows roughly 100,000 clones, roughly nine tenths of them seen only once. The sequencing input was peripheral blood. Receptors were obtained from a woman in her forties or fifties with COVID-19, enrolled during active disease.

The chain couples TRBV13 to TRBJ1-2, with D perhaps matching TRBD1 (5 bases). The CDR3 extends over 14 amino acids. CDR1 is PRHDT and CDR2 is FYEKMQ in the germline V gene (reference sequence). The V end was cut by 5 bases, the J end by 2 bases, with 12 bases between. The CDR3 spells CASSGDGGNYGYTF. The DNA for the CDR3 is TGTGCCAGCAGCGGAGATGGGGGGAACTATGGCTACACCTTC.

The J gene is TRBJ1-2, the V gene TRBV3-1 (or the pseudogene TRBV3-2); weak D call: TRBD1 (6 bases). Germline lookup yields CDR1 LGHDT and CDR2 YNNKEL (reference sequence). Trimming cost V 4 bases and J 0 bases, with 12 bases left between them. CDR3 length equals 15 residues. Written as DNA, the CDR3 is TGTGCCAGCAGCCCGAGGACAGACCCTAACTATGGCTACACCTTC. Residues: CASSPRTDPNYGYTF.

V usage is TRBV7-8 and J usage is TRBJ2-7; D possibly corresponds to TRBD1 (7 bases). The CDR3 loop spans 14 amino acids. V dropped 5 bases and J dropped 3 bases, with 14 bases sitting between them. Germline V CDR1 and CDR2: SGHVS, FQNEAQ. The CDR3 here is CASSRGRTGYEQYF. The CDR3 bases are TGTGCCAGCAGCCGAGGGAGGACAGGCTACGAGCAGTACTTC.

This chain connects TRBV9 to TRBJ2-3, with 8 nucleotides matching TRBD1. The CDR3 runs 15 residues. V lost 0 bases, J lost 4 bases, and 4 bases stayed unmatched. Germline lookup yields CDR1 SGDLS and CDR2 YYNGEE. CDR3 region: CASSVGSDRADTQYF. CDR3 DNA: TGTGCCAGCAGCGTAGGGTCGGACAGGGCAGATACGCAGTATTTT.